Shown below are 31 T cell receptor beta chains from a single sample sequenced in a study of blood T cells in healthy people across ages. It was with a sample-barcoded 5' primer and a J-beta primer mix that a second PCR of roughly 6 to 11 cycles was run. Each CDR3 protein gets one entry after TCRdb re-called the 5' RACE reads with MiXCR. Here the sample spans about 970,000 distinct CDR3 sequences, just over 50% being singletons. The sample taken for sequencing was blood. These receptors were obtained from a woman aged 60-75 years in good health.

The chain employs TRBV27 and TRBJ2-2, with D unresolved. CDR1 and CDR2 from the germline V gene are MNHEY and SMNVEV (reference sequence). The CDR3 loop spans 15 amino acids. Trimming stripped 2 bases from V and 2 bases from J, with 9 bases between. CDR3 in amino acids: CASSLNGPNTGELFF. The CDR3, as DNA: TGTGCCAGCAGTTTAAACGGTCCAAACACCGGGGAGCTGTTTTTT.

The J gene is TRBJ1-2, the V gene TRBV15; D remains unclear. Germline CDR1 reads LNHNV; CDR2 reads YYDKDF (reference sequence). V lost 0 bases and J 4 bases, leaving 12 bases between the germline ends. This CDR3 contains 15 residues. CDR3 residues: CATSRELLSGYGYTF. CDR3 nucleotide sequence: TGTGCCACCAGCAGAGAACTTCTTTCTGGCTATGGCTACACCTTC. Combining the CDR3 with reference TRBV15 and TRBJ1-2 gives the whole variable domain DAMVIQNPRYQVTQFGKPVTLSCSQTLNHNVMYWYQQKSSQAPKLLFHYYDKDFNNEADTPDNFQSRRPNTSFCFLDIRSPGLGDTAMYLCATSRELLSGYGYTFGSGTRLTVV.

The genes are TRBV6-5 and TRBJ2-7; D gene unclear. Gene TRBJ2-5 matches the end of the DNA better, so the J call may be wrong. This CDR3 spans 13 amino acids. The germline V gene encodes CDR1 MNHEY and CDR2 SVGAGI. In DNA form, the CDR3 reads TGTGCCAGTAATAAAGCGAGAACTGAGACCCAGTACTTC. Its protein is CASNKARTETQYF.

This clonotype has a handful of counts. V gene TRBV5-5 combines with J gene TRBJ2-7, with D perhaps TRBD2 (5 bases). V dropped 5 bases and J dropped 3 bases, with 15 bases sitting between them. Germline V gene sequence: CDR1 SGHKS, CDR2 YYEKEE (reference sequence). This CDR3 has 14 residues. The CDR3 here is CASRVPGSYYEQYF. DNA of the CDR3: TGTGCCAGCAGAGTTCCGGGATCTTACTACGAGCAGTACTTC.

V usage is TRBV20-1 and J usage is TRBJ2-7; no definite D call. CDR1 DFQATT and CDR2 SNEGSKA come from the germline V gene (reference sequence). The V and J ends lost 6 bases and 2 bases respectively, with 5 bases between them. The CDR3 has 10 residues. This chain's CDR3 is CSASAYEQYF. CDR3 bases: TGCAGTGCCTCCGCCTACGAGCAGTACTTC.

The chain joins TRBV3-1 to TRBJ2-5; 12 positions match TRBD2. The CDR3 has 20 residues. V lost 0 bases and J lost 4; bases outside the gene matches: 15. CDR1 is LGHDT, CDR2 YNNKEL, per germline (reference sequence). CDR3 residues: CASSQDRLAGVDFVGETQYF. The CDR3 region has the DNA TGTGCCAGCAGCCAAGATCGACTAGCGGGAGTTGATTTTGTGGGAGAGACCCAGTACTTC.

This clonotype was picked up one time. The rearrangement links TRBV30 to TRBJ2-7; tentative D call: TRBD2 (5 bases). This CDR3 contains 13 residues. From germline, CDR1 is GTSNPN and CDR2 SVGIG (reference sequence). Trimming stripped 5 bases from V and 3 bases from J, with 14 bases between. The CDR3 DNA sequence: TGTGCCTGGGACTACGGACCATTCTACGAGCAGTACTTC. Translation: CAWDYGPFYEQYF.

CDR3 sequence: CSAEMGSGPRYNEQFF. DNA of the CDR3: TGCAGTGCCGAGATGGGCAGCGGACCTAGGTACAATGAGCAGTTCTTC. The chain joins TRBV20-1 to TRBJ2-1; the D gene is possibly TRBD2 (5 bases). Germline-derived CDR1 and CDR2 are DFQATT and SNEGSKA (reference sequence). This CDR3 is built from 16 residues. Trimming removed 6 bases from V and 4 bases from J, with 22 bases in between.

This clonotype was picked up a small number of times. This chain joins TRBV12-3 or TRBV12-4 and TRBJ2-5, with unresolved D. The CDR3 has 12 amino acids. Trimming cost V 2 bases and J 4 bases, with 5 bases left between them. The CDR3 nucleotides read TGTGCCAGCAGTTTATTCGTAGAGACCCAGTACTTC. As protein: CASSLFVETQYF.

The chain has TRBV7-8 and TRBJ2-3; D remains unclear. CDR1 is SGHVS and CDR2 is FQNEAQ in the germline V gene. V lost 2 bases and J 6 bases, leaving 12 bases between the germline ends. The CDR3 sequence is 14 residues long. CDR3: CASSLSYLADTQYF. CDR3 sequence (DNA): TGTGCCAGCAGCTTATCTTATTTGGCGGATACGCAGTATTTT.

This clonotype was seen only a few times. The V gene is TRBV5-5, the J gene TRBJ1-5; D call uncertain. Trimming stripped 0 bases from V and 0 bases from J, with 10 bases between. There are 16 residues in the CDR3. Germline CDR1 is SGHKS and CDR2 is YYEKEE (reference sequence). CDR3 sequence reads: CASSLAGGNSNQPQHF. CDR3 bases: TGTGCCAGCAGCTTGGCCGGAGGGAATAGCAATCAGCCCCAGCATTTT.

This clonotype was counted many times. V is TRBV29-1 and J is TRBJ2-7; perhaps TRBD1 as D (5 bases). The V end lost 5 bases, the J end lost 0 bases, and 11 bases lay between the germline ends. This CDR3 region has 13 residues. Germline assignment: CDR1 SQVTM and CDR2 ANQGSEA. In DNA, the CDR3 is TGCAGCGTTTACCAGGGAACCTCCTACGAGCAGTACTTC. The encoded protein is CSVYQGTSYEQYF.

The chain is built from TRBV28 and TRBJ2-1; tentative D call: TRBD2 (6 bases). The germline CDR1 and CDR2 sequences are MDHEN and SYDVKM. This CDR3 has 13 amino acids. Trimming cost V 8 bases and J 11 bases, with 19 bases left between them. The CDR3 sequence: CASRGAGPEKQFF. DNA for the CDR3: TGTGCCAGCCGGGGTGCGGGGCCTGAGAAGCAGTTCTTC. Supplemented by reference TRBV28 and TRBJ2-1, the full variable domain reads DVKVTQSSRYLVKRTGEKVFLECVQDMDHENMFWYRQDPGLGLRLIYFSYDVKMKEKGDIPEGYSVSREKKERFSLILESASTNQTSMYLCASRGAGPEKQFFGPGTRLTVL.

This clonotype was seen a handful of times. The rearrangement links TRBV11-2 to TRBJ2-1, with 7 nucleotides matching TRBD2. The CDR3 is 14 residues long. Germline V lookup: CDR1 SGHAT, CDR2 FQNNGV. V was pared by 0 bases and J by 13 bases, with 9 bases of the junction left unmatched. The CDR3 coding sequence is TGTGCCAGCAGCTTAGATCGGGGGGTTTTGACCCAGTTCTTC. Translated, it gives CASSLDRGVLTQFF.

This chain links TRBV6-6 with TRBJ1-5; D unclear. Trimming removed 2 bases at V and 5 bases at J, with 10 bases between. Germline CDR1 reads MNHNY; CDR2 reads SVGAGI (reference sequence). The CDR3 covers 14 residues. The CDR3 loop reads CASSYRSVDQPQHF. The CDR3 DNA sequence: TGTGCCAGCAGTTACAGGTCGGTAGATCAGCCCCAGCATTTT.

V gene TRBV7-2 combines with J gene TRBJ1-6, with D tentatively TRBD1 (5 bases). The ends were cut back, 5 bases at V and 12 bases at J, with 11 bases in the middle. The CDR3 length is 12 residues. Germline CDR1 is SGHTA and CDR2 is FQGNSA. DNA of the CDR3: TGTGCCAGCAGCCGACTCGGGGGACCCCTCCACTTT. It encodes CASSRLGGPLHF.

The genes are TRBV4-3 and TRBJ2-4; perhaps TRBD1 as D (6 bases). The CDR3 loop spans 13 amino acids. CDR1 and CDR2 (germline): LGHNA, YSLEER. V shed 2 bases and J shed 13 bases, with 15 bases lying between them. The CDR3 coding sequence is TGCGCCAGCAGCCAACGACAGGCGTATGAGCAGTACTTC. It codes for CASSQRQAYEQYF.

The chain uses TRBV20-1 and TRBJ2-5, with 8 bases lining up with TRBD2. Germline CDR1 DFQATT, CDR2 SNEGSKA (reference sequence). V dropped 3 bases and J dropped 5; count of bases not matched to a gene: 2. This CDR3 comprises 12 residues. CDR3 residues: CSASERGETQYF. In nucleotides, the CDR3 is TGCAGTGCTAGCGAGCGGGGGGAGACCCAGTACTTC.

With regard to this clonotype: One base away lies a much larger clone, so this may be a sequencing read error. The chain is built from TRBV10-3 and TRBJ2-4; 9 nucleotides align to TRBD1. Germline lookup yields CDR1 ENHRY and CDR2 SYGVKD. The CDR3 has 13 amino acids. V lost 6 bases, J lost 9 bases, and 6 bases stayed unmatched. Here the CDR3 reads CAISADRGSIQYF. The DNA of the CDR3 is TGTGCCATCAGCGCGGACAGGGGTAGCATTCAGTACTTC.

This clonotype was recorded only once. The chain's CDR3 is CSAKKLAGIPYEQYF. DNA of the CDR3: TGCAGTGCGAAGAAGCTAGCGGGCATTCCCTACGAGCAGTACTTC. The V and J genes are TRBV20-1 and TRBJ2-7; 8 bases agree with TRBD2. The V segment lost 6 bases and the J segment 2 bases; nucleotides outside the gene matches: 12. This CDR3 region has 15 residues. Germline CDR1 is DFQATT and CDR2 is SNEGSKA (reference sequence).

The rearrangement joins TRBV6-6 to TRBJ2-3; TRBD2 might be the D (7 bases). V was clipped by 5 bases and J by 5 bases, with 17 bases between them. CDR1 is MNHNY and CDR2 is SVGAGI in the germline V gene (reference sequence). The CDR3 spans 15 residues. The CDR3 loop is CASSRGRGGVDTQYF. In DNA, the CDR3 is TGTGCCAGCAGTCGGGGCAGGGGAGGGGTAGATACGCAGTATTTT.

The V call is TRBV20-1, the J call TRBJ1-2; D might be TRBD1 (6 bases). Germline values: CDR1 DFQATT, CDR2 SNEGSKA (reference sequence). The CDR3 runs to 13 residues. With 6 bases removed from V and 4 bases from J, the gap between germline ends came to 15 bases. CDR3 loop: CSANHGQTYGYTF. The CDR3 DNA is TGCAGTGCGAACCACGGACAGACCTATGGCTACACCTTC.

In this sample, this clonotype turned up a few times. The V call is TRBV29-1, the J call TRBJ2-5; unclear D gene. Trimming took off 8 bases at V and 2 bases at J, with 18 bases between the two ends. From germline, CDR1 is SQVTM and CDR2 ANQGSEA. The CDR3 is 14 amino acids. Written as DNA, the CDR3 is TGCAGCACCCCGAGTAGACCCCCTCAAGAGACCCAGTACTTC. Translating gives CSTPSRPPQETQYF.

The CDR3 nucleotides read TGCGCCAGCAGCCAATACTCTAGCGGGAGTTACGAGCAGTACTTC. Translated: CASSQYSSGSYEQYF. The gene calls are TRBV4-1 and TRBJ2-5, with TRBD2 matching over 10 bases. With the DNA end fitting TRBJ2-7 better, the J assignment may be wrong. Germline V gives CDR1 MGHRA, CDR2 YSYEKL. CDR3 length: 15 amino acids.

V usage is TRBV15 and J usage is TRBJ1-6; 10 nucleotides align to TRBD1. The CDR3 runs 16 residues. V dropped 2 bases and J dropped 9; count of bases not matched to a gene: 7. Germline values: CDR1 LNHNV, CDR2 YYDKDF (reference sequence). CDR3: CATSRLHGTGVSPLHF. The CDR3 DNA sequence: TGTGCCACCAGCAGACTACACGGGACAGGGGTTTCACCCCTCCACTTT.

The V call is TRBV7-9, the J call TRBJ1-1; 7 bases agree with TRBD1. The CDR3 is made up of 14 amino acids. CDR1 is SEHNR, CDR2 FQNEAQ, per germline (reference sequence). V was clipped by 5 bases and J by 3 bases; unmatched bases: 6. Here the CDR3 DNA reads TGTGCCAGCAGCCGGGTCGACAGGGACACTGAAGCTTTCTTT. Its translation: CASSRVDRDTEAFF.

This clonotype has a handful of counts. The chain employs TRBV29-1 and TRBJ2-1; weak D call: TRBD1 (7 bases). This CDR3 spans 14 amino acids. Per the germline V gene, CDR1 is SQVTM and CDR2 is ANQGSEA. The V end lost 6 bases, the J end lost 4 bases, and 16 bases lay between the germline ends. The CDR3 coding sequence is TGCAGCGTCCAGCTGGCAGGGGGGTACAATGAGCAGTTCTTC. Amino acid sequence: CSVQLAGGYNEQFF.

The CDR3 spells CASSLSFSEQFF. The CDR3 DNA reads as TGTGCCAGCAGCTTAAGTTTCAGTGAGCAGTTCTTC. The chain joins TRBV7-2 to TRBJ2-1; D is unclear. The CDR3 contains 12 residues. Germline V gene data show CDR1 as SGHTA and CDR2 as FQGNSA. The V end was cut by 2 bases, the J end by 9 bases, with 8 bases between.

Many counts were recorded for this clonotype. This rearrangement joins TRBV25-1 to TRBJ2-1; the D gene is possibly TRBD2 (7 bases). V lost 8 bases to trimming and J lost 2 bases, with 19 bases between them. This CDR3 has 16 amino acids. Germline V CDR1 and CDR2: MGHDK, SYGVNS. The CDR3 sequence is CASRGGGRNPYNEQFF. The CDR3 DNA sequence: TGTGCCAGCCGCGGCGGGGGCAGAAACCCCTACAATGAGCAGTTCTTC.

This clonotype was observed many times. The chain employs TRBV29-1 and TRBJ2-1, with 10 bases aligning to TRBD2. V dropped 6 bases and J dropped 4; count of bases not matched to a gene: 6. CDR3 length equals 14 residues. The germline gives CDR1 SQVTM, CDR2 ANQGSEA. DNA of the CDR3: TGCAGCGTATCCGGGACTAGCGTTTACAATGAGCAGTTCTTC. It codes for CSVSGTSVYNEQFF.

CDR3 sequence: CASSQRATGDTQYF. CDR3 bases: TGTGCCAGCAGCCAGAGAGCCACTGGAGATACGCAGTATTTT. V gene TRBV3-1 combines with J gene TRBJ2-3, with D unclear. V dropped 3 bases and J dropped 5 bases, with 12 bases sitting between them. The CDR3 contains 14 residues. Germline-derived CDR1 and CDR2 are LGHDT and YNNKEL (reference sequence).